This TCR beta chain was sequenced for a study of vaccination effects on CD4 cells after COVID-19. Overall study: Participants were vaccinated with two doses of either the BNT162b2 or mRNA-1273 vaccine.

The CDR3 runs to 15 residues. Between the trimmed V and J ends, which lost 0 bases and 1 base, there was a span of 9 bases. Germline lookup yields CDR1 MNHEY and CDR2 SMNVEV (reference sequence). The ViraFEST assay expanded antigen-specific CD4+ T cells with viral peptide pools before sequencing. Culture lasted about 11 days before CD4+ T cell isolation. Testing of the vaccine recipients showed negative nucleocapsid antibodies and no prior SARS-CoV-2 infection. Measured with immunoSEQ multiplex PCR; TCRdb has only the in-frame clones, and not every one. The data hold more than 30,000 clones, with roughly 66% observed a single time. To note about this clone: Its antigen remains unknown.

This specimen was CD4+ T cells from PBMCs cultured with HCoV-OC43 spike peptides, taken before COVID-19 vaccination. Regarding subset: HCoV-OC43 spike overlapping peptide pool stimulation. The clonotype comes from a human donor who received a COVID-19 vaccine. This chain links TRBV27 with TRBJ1-2; no firm D call. The CDR3 sequence: CASSLSPAGNYGYTF. Here the CDR3 DNA reads TGTGCCAGCAGTTTATCTCCCGCTGGTAACTATGGCTACACCTTC.